This T cell receptor (beta chain) was documented in a study of response to subunit inactivated influenza vaccine. Germline CDR1 is MDHEN and CDR2 is SYDVKM. Trimming left V 2 bases short and J 2 bases short, with 12 bases between. The CDR3 loop spans 15 amino acids. Comment on this clonotype: The antigen is not known.

TCRdb redid the calling of the RT-PCR reads with MiXCR, one entry per CDR3 protein. The sample lists roughly 170,000 distinct CDR3 sequences, around a tenth seen once, with about a tenth in the top ten. Whole-study results and caveats: There was a suggestion from the authors that each seasonal influenza vaccination recruits few new T cells.

The genes are TRBV28 and TRBJ1-2; tentative D call: TRBD1 (5 bases). This receptor was identified in a man between 50 and 59 years old who received an inactivated influenza vaccine. The source was non-naive T cells sorted from PBMCs, collected on the day of vaccination. CDR3 in DNA: TGTGCCAGCAGTTTACCCGGGACCGCCAACTATGGCTACACCTTC. Translating gives CASSLPGTANYGYTF.